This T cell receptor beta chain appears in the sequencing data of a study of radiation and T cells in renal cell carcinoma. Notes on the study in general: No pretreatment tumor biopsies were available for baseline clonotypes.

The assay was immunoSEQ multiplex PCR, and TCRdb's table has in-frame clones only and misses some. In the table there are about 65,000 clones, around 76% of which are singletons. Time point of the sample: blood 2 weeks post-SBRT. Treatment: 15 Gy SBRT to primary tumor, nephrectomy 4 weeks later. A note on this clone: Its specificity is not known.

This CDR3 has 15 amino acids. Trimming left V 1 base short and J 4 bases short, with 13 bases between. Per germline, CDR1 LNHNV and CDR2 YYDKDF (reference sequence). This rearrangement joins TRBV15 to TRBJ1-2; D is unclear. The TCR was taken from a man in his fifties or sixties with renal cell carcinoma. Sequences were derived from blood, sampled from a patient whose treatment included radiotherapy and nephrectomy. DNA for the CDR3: TGTGCCACCAGCAGAGGAACGGACTCCATCTATGGCTACACCTTC. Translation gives CATSRGTDSIYGYTF. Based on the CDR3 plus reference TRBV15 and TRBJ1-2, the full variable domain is DAMVIQNPRYQVTQFGKPVTLSCSQTLNHNVMYWYQQKSSQAPKLLFHYYDKDFNNEADTPDNFQSRRPNTSFCFLDIRSPGLGDTAMYLCATSRGTDSIYGYTFGSGTRLTVV.